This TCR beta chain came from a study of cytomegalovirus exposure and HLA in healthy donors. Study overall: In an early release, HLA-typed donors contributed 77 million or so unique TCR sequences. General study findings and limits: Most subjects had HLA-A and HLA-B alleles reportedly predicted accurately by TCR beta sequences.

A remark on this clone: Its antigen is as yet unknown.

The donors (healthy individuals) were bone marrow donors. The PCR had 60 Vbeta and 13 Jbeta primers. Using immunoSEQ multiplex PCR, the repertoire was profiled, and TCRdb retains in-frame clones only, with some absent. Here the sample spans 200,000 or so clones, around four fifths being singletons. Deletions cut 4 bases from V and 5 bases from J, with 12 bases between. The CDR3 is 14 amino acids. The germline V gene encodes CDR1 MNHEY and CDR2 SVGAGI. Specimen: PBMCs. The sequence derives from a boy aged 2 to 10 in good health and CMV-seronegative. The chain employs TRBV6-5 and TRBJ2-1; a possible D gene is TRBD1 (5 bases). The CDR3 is CASSSVVGDNEQFF. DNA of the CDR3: TGTGCCAGCAGTTCTGTGGTAGGGGACAATGAGCAGTTCTTC.